This TCR beta chain was profiled in a study of technical replicates of blood from four donors. Assay used: immunoSEQ multiplex PCR; TCRdb lists only in-frame clones, some missing. The table includes more than 75,000 clones, around 95% detected once. The CDR3 sequence is 16 residues long. Germline lookup yields CDR1 SGHDT and CDR2 YYEEEE. The J segment lost 4 bases and the V segment lost 0 bases, leaving 9 bases of the junction unmatched. The TCR comes from a human donor in good health. Sequenced: T cells isolated from PBMCs. V gene TRBV5-6 combines with J gene TRBJ2-7, with 8 bases aligning to TRBD1. The CDR3 DNA reads as TGTGCCAGCAGCTTGGGCTCCCAGGGGGCCGGTTACGAGCAGTACTTC. Protein sequence: CASSLGSQGAGYEQYF.